Sequencing of this T cell receptor (beta chain) was carried out in a study of blood T cells in healthy people across ages. The CDR3 runs to 14 residues. Germline V lookup: CDR1 DFQATT, CDR2 SNEGSKA (reference sequence). The V segment lost 1 base and the J segment 8 bases; nucleotides outside the gene matches: 6. Total RNA, at least 5 micrograms per sample, was extracted from PBMCs. A J-beta primer mix and a sample-barcoded 5' primer were used in a second PCR of about 7 to 12 cycles. TCRdb re-analysed the 5' RACE reads in MiXCR, keeping a single row per CDR3 protein. Here the sample spans 1.5 million to 2 million distinct CDR3 sequences, about 50% being singletons.

This sequence originates from a woman between 40 and 55 years old in good health. This sequence joins TRBV20-1 and TRBJ1-2, with TRBD1 identical over 11 bases. Material: blood. The DNA for the CDR3 is TGCAGTGCTAGAGGCGGACAGGGGGCACGAGGCTACACCTTC. Amino acid sequence: CSARGGQGARGYTF.